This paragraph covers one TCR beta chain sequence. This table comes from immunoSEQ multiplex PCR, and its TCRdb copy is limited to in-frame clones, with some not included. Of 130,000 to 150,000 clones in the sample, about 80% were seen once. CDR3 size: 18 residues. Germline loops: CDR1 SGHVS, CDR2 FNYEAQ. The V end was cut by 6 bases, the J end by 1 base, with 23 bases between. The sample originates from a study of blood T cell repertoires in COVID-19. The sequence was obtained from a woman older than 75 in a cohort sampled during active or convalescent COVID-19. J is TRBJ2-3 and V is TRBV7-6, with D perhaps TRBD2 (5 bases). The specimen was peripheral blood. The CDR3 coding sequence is TGTGCCAGCAGTCCCCGCTCGAGCGGCATTGGAGGCACAGATACGCAGTATTTT. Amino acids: CASSPRSSGIGGTDTQYF.